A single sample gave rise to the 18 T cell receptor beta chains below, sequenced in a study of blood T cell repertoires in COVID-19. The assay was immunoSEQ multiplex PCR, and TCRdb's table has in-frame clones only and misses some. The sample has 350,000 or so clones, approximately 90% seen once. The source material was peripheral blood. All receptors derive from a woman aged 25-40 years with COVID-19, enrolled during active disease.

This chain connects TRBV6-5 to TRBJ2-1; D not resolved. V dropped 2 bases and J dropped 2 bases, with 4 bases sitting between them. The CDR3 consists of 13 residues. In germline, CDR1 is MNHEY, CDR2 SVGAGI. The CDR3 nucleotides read TGTGCCAGCAGTTACGGCCCCTACAATGAGCAGTTCTTC. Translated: CASSYGPYNEQFF.

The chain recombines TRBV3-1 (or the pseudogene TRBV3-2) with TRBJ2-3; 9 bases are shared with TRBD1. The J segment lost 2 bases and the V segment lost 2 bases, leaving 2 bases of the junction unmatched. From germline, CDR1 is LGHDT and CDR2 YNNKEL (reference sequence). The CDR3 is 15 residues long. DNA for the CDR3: TGTGCCAGCAGCCAACGACAGGGGGTCACAGATACGCAGTATTTT. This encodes CASSQRQGVTDTQYF.

CDR3 DNA: TGTGCCAGCAGCGGTCGGGGGGCTAGAGACACCATATATTTT. Protein: CASSGRGARDTIYF. This chain links TRBV3-1 (or the pseudogene TRBV3-2) with TRBJ1-3; tentatively, D is TRBD1 (6 bases). Trimming stripped 5 bases from V and 8 bases from J, with 16 bases between. Looked up from germline, CDR1 is LGHDT and CDR2 is YNNKEL (reference sequence). The CDR3 contains 14 residues.

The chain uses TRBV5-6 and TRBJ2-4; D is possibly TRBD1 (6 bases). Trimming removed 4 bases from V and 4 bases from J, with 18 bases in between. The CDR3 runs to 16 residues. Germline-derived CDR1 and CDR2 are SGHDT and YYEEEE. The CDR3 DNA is TGTGCCAGCAGCCTAGCCGGACAGAGCAGGAAAAACATTCAGTACTTC. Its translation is CASSLAGQSRKNIQYF.

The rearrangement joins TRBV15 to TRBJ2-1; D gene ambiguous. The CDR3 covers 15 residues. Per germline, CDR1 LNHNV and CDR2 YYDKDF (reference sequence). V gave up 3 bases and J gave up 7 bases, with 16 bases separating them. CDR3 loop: CATSSRQTEVNEQFF. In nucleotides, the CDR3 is TGTGCCACCAGCAGTCGGCAGACCGAGGTGAATGAGCAGTTCTTC.

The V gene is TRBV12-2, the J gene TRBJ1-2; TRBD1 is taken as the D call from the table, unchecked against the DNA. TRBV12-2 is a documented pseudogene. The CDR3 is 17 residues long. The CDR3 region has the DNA TGTGCAAGTCGCTTGGTCCGCCAGAACCAGAATAACTATGGCTACACCTTC. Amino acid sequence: CASRLVRQNQNNYGYTF.

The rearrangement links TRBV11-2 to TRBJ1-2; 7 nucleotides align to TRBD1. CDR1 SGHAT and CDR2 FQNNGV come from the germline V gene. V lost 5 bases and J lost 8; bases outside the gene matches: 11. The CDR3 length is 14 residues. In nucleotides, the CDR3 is TGTGCCAGCAGCAGACCGGGACAGTTGGGGGGCTACACCTTC. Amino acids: CASSRPGQLGGYTF.

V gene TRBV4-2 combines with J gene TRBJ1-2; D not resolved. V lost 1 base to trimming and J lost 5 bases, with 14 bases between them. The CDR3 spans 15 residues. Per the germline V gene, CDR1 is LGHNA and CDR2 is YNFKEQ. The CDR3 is CASSQGLTVIYGYTF. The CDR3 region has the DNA TGTGCCAGCAGCCAAGGATTAACAGTCATATATGGCTACACCTTC.

CDR3 bases: TGTGCCAGCGGCCTCGAGAAGGGGTGGGAAAAACTGTTTTTT. As protein: CASGLEKGWEKLFF. V is TRBV3-1 (or the pseudogene TRBV3-2) and J is TRBJ1-4, with a possible D match to TRBD1 (5 bases). CDR1 is LGHDT and CDR2 is YNNKEL in the germline V gene (reference sequence). Trimming took 8 bases from V and 8 from J, leaving 18 bases between them. This CDR3 is built from 14 residues.

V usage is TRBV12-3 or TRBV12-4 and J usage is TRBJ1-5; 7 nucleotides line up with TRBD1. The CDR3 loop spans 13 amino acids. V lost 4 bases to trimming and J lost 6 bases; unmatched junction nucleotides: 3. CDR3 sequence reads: CASSYRGTQPQHF. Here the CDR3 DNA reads TGTGCCAGCAGTTACAGGGGTACTCAGCCCCAGCATTTT.

The CDR3 DNA sequence: TGTGCCAGCAGCTCGCCGGGGGACAGGGGAGAGGAGACCCAGTACTTC. Translated, it gives CASSSPGDRGEETQYF. This chain connects TRBV28 to TRBJ2-5, with 10 bases aligning to TRBD1. The germline CDR1 and CDR2 sequences are MDHEN and SYDVKM. CDR3 length: 16 residues. After removal of 6 bases from V and 5 bases from J, the junction contained 12 bases not matched to a gene.

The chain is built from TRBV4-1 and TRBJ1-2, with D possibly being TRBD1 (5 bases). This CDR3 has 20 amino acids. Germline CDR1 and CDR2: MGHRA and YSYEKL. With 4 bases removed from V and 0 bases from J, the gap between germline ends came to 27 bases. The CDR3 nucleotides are TGCGCCAGCAGCCGTCGGGCAGGGCCAAACACACAAAGCTCTAACTATGGCTACACCTTC. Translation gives CASSRRAGPNTQSSNYGYTF.

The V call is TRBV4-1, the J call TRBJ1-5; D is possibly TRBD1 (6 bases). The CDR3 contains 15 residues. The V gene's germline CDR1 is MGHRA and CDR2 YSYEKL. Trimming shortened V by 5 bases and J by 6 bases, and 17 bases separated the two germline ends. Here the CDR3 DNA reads TGCGCCAGCAGCGAAACCAGGGGCCCCAGTCAGCCCCAGCATTTT. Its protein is CASSETRGPSQPQHF.

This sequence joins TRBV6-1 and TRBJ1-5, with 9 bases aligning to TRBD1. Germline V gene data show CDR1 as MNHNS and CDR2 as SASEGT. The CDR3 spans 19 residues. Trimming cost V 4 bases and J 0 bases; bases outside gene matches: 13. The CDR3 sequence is CASSAPGTGQDYSNQPQHF. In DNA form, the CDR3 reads TGTGCCAGCAGTGCACCAGGGACAGGGCAAGATTATAGCAATCAGCCCCAGCATTTT.

CDR3 protein: CAWSQSGGSSYNEQFF. CDR3 in DNA: TGTGCCTGGAGCCAAAGCGGGGGCAGCTCCTACAATGAGCAGTTCTTC. The rearrangement links TRBV30 to TRBJ2-1, with 8 bases matching TRBD2. V dropped 3 bases and J dropped 0; count of bases not matched to a gene: 7. Germline V lookup: CDR1 GTSNPN, CDR2 SVGIG (reference sequence). This CDR3 region has 16 residues.

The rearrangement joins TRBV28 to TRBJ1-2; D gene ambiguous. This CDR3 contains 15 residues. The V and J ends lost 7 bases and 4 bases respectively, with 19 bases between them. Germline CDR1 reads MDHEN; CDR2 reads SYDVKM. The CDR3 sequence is CASTSLSEIPYGYTF. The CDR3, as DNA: TGTGCCAGCACCTCTCTGTCGGAGATCCCCTATGGCTACACCTTC.

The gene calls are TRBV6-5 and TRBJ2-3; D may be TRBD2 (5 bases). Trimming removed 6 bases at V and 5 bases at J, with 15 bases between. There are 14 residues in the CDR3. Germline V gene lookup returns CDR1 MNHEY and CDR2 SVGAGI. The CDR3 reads CASSYRTSGDTQYF. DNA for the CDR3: TGTGCCAGCAGCTATCGGACTTCAGGAGATACGCAGTATTTT.

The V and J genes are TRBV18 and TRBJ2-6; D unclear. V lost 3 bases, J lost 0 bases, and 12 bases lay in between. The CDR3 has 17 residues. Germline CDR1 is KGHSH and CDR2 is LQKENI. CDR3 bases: TGTGCCAGCTCACCTCCGTTTCCCGGCTCTGGGGCCAACGTCCTGACTTTC. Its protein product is CASSPPFPGSGANVLTF. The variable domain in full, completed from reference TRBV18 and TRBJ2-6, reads NAGVMQNPRHLVRRRGQEARLRCSPMKGHSHVYWYRQLPEEGLKFMVYLQKENIIDESGMPKERFSAEFPKEGPSILRIQQVVRGDSAAYFCASSPPFPGSGANVLTFGAGSRLTVL.